Described below is a single T cell receptor beta chain sequence and its context. Allocation to cohorts depended on clinical history reported by the participants. In the original workflow: Counts of nucleated cells, estimated from reference gene primer amplification, were obtained. Some clones are missing from TCRdb's copy, which holds only in-frame ones; the method was immunoSEQ multiplex PCR. The V and J calls and clone size come from that table; D and trimming were worked out from the DNA. The sample comprises under 300,000 clones, 80% to 90% of which are singletons, and 1.5% to 2% rests with the top ten. The sample is drawn from a study of blood T cell repertoires in COVID-19. Looking at the study overall: T cells, B-cell-depleted T cells, or PBMCs supplied cDNA or gDNA.

This CDR3 comprises 15 residues. CDR1 and CDR2 (germline): MNHEY, SMNVEV (reference sequence). J gave up 8 bases and V 5 bases, and 9 bases lay outside the gene matches. The clonotype comes from a woman aged 45 to 65 who had recovered from COVID-19. V and J are TRBV27 and TRBJ1-4; TRBD1 agrees at 9 bases. The sequenced sample consisted of PBMCs or T cells enriched from blood (not recorded which). The CDR3 DNA follows: TGTGCCAGCAGTCCCCGGGACAGGGTGGGGGAAAAACTGTTTTTT. Its protein is CASSPRDRVGEKLFF.